Listed below are T cell receptor beta chains from one sample, sequenced in a study of blood T cells in healthy people across ages. TCRdb fed the 5' RACE reads into MiXCR, producing one record per CDR3 protein. The table lists around 1,100,000 distinct CDR3 sequences, around two fifths of them singletons. The sequenced material came from blood. These receptors originate from a young man in good health. The CDR3 runs from the conserved cysteine through the conserved F or W. The D gene is left open where the match is weak. Part of the rows lack a size; the others show once, few, many or a class for expanded clones.

>TRBV5-1|TRBJ2-2|-|-
CASSLAKTSGTGELFF
TGCGCCAGCAGCTTGGCTAAGACTAGTGGTACCGGGGAGCTGTTTTTT
>TRBV9|TRBJ1-2|-|-
CASSVGSPRDYGYTF
TGTGCCAGCAGCGTAGGATCTCCGCGAGACTATGGCTACACCTTC
>TRBV20-1|TRBJ2-1|-|-
CSASIARPNEQFF
TGCAGTGCTAGTATTGCTAGACCCAATGAGCAGTTCTTC
>TRBV20-1|TRBJ1-1|TRBD1|-
CSASRDRGLNTEAFF
TGCAGTGCTAGCAGGGACAGGGGCCTGAACACTGAAGCTTTCTTT
>TRBV6-2/TRBV6-3|TRBJ1-5|-|-
CASSYPGTNVARHF
TGTGCCAGCAGTTACCCCGGAACGAATGTGGCCCGGCATTTT
>TRBV4-3|TRBJ2-2|-|-
CASSQEGGRGGELFF
TGCGCCAGCAGCCAAGAAGGGGGGAGGGGCGGGGAGCTGTTTTTT
>TRBV4-3|TRBJ1-2|-|few
CASSASSPRGENYGYTF
TGCGCCAGCAGCGCGAGCTCACCTCGGGGCGAAAACTATGGCTACACCTTC
>TRBV20-1|TRBJ1-2|-|few
CSAPSVGYTF
TGCAGTGCGCCAAGCGTAGGCTACACCTTC
>TRBV12-3/TRBV12-4|TRBJ2-3|TRBD1|-
CTSSRTGGGDAQYF
TGTACCAGCAGTCGTACAGGGGGTGGAGATGCGCAGTATTTT
>TRBV4-2|TRBJ2-1|TRBD2|many
CASSQVASGEDIDEQFF
TGTGCCAGCAGCCAAGTGGCTAGCGGGGAGGATATCGATGAGCAGTTCTTC
>TRBV20-1|TRBJ2-4|-|few
CSATTGWNNEQYF
TGCAGTGCCACCACTGGCTGGAACAATGAGCAGTACTTC
>TRBV12-3/TRBV12-4|TRBJ2-3|TRBD2|few
CASRISGATDMQYF
TGTGCTAGCAGAATTAGCGGGGCCACAGATATGCAGTATTTT
>TRBV12-3/TRBV12-4|TRBJ1-2|-|-
CASHGQSLGGYTF
TGTGCCTCACACGGACAGAGCCTGGGCGGCTACACCTTC
>TRBV7-3|TRBJ2-3|TRBD2|few
CASSFSSGSTDTQYF
TGTGCCAGCAGCTTTTCTAGCGGTAGCACAGATACGCAGTATTTT
>TRBV28|TRBJ1-6|-|-
CASSSIVEIGSPLHF
TGTGCCAGCAGTTCGATAGTGGAAATTGGTTCACCCCTCCACTTT
>TRBV7-2|TRBJ2-1|TRBD2|many
CASSLTSGAYNEQFF
TGTGCCAGCAGCTTGACTAGCGGGGCATACAATGAGCAGTTCTTC
>TRBV11-1|TRBJ1-2|-|-
CASRPTGSRGYTF
TGTGCCAGCAGACCAACAGGGTCCCGTGGCTACACCTTC
>TRBV6-5|TRBJ2-3|-|few
CASRDYTDTQYF
TGTGCCAGCAGGGATTACACAGATACGCAGTATTTT
>TRBV29-1|TRBJ2-1|-|many
CSDRRDSYNEQFF
TGCAGCGACCGCCGGGACTCCTACAATGAGCAGTTCTTC
>TRBV20-1|TRBJ1-2|-|once
CSCRKGGYGYTF
TGCAGTTGCCGAAAAGGGGGCTATGGCTACACCTTC
>TRBV20-1|TRBJ1-4|-|few
CSARQESRDEKLFF
TGCAGTGCTAGACAGGAGAGCAGAGATGAAAAACTGTTTTTT
>TRBV4-2|TRBJ2-7|TRBD1|few
CASSQVDRGTYEQYF
TGTGCCAGCAGCCAGGTTGACAGGGGGACCTACGAGCAGTACTTC
>TRBV7-2|TRBJ1-2|-|few
CASSPPPANYGYTF
TGTGCCAGCAGCCCCCCCCCAGCGAACTATGGCTACACCTTC
>TRBV12-3/TRBV12-4|TRBJ1-4|-|-
CASKAGSATNEKLFF
TGTGCCAGCAAAGCCGGGTCTGCAACTAATGAAAAACTGTTTTTT
>TRBV18|TRBJ1-2|-|-
CASWGYSQGYTF
TGTGCCAGCTGGGGGTATTCGCAAGGCTACACCTTC
>TRBV7-9|TRBJ1-5|-|-
CASRDTDGQPQHF
TGTGCCAGCAGGGACACTGACGGTCAGCCCCAGCATTTT
>TRBV12-3/TRBV12-4|TRBJ2-7|-|few
CASSLGPRSGSEQYF
TGTGCCAGCAGTTTAGGTCCTAGAAGTGGCAGTGAGCAGTACTTC
>TRBV21-1|TRBJ2-4|-|-
CNRDRVCAAKNIQYF
TGCAACCGGGACAGGGTCTGTGCTGCCAAAAACATTCAGTACTTC
>TRBV11-1|TRBJ2-5|-|few
CASSLAAGRQETQYF
TGTGCCAGCAGCTTAGCGGCAGGGAGACAAGAGACCCAGTACTTC
>TRBV13|TRBJ1-1|-|-
CASSLVAGRLGTEAFF
TGTGCCAGCAGCTTAGTGGCCGGGCGGCTAGGGACTGAAGCTTTCTTT
>TRBV20-1|TRBJ2-1|TRBD1|-
CSARDLRQGMGEQFF
TGCAGTGCTAGAGATCTTCGACAGGGGATGGGTGAGCAGTTCTTC
>TRBV20-1|TRBJ1-1|-|few
CSASLLTLGRAEAFF
TGCAGTGCTAGCCTCCTAACCCTAGGTCGGGCTGAAGCTTTCTTT
>TRBV6-2/TRBV6-3|TRBJ2-3|TRBD2|few
CASNEAGWTDTQYF
TGTGCCAGCAATGAAGCGGGGTGGACAGATACGCAGTATTTT
>TRBV27|TRBJ1-5|-|few
CASRPLGPLGFNQPQHF
TGTGCCAGCAGACCACTGGGGCCCTTAGGGTTCAATCAGCCCCAGCATTTT
>TRBV20-1|TRBJ2-3|-|few
CSARDWATDTQYF
TGCAGTGCTAGAGATTGGGCAACAGATACGCAGTATTTT
>TRBV9|TRBJ1-5|-|-
CASSGSGNGNQPQHF
TGTGCCAGCAGCGGATCGGGTAACGGTAATCAGCCCCAGCATTTT
>TRBV21-1|TRBJ1-5|-|-
CASSKGLGTHNGPNQPQHF
TGTGCCAGCAGCAAGGGCCTTGGCACGCATAATGGCCCCAATCAGCCCCAGCATTTT
>TRBV7-9|TRBJ1-6|TRBD1|few
CASSLGVRTGIIDSPLHF
TGTGCCAGCAGCTTAGGTGTCCGGACAGGGATTATCGATTCACCCCTCCACTTT
>TRBV28|TRBJ1-2|TRBD1|-
CASSTPGQHYGYTF
TGTGCCAGCAGTACCCCGGGACAGCACTATGGCTACACCTTC
>TRBV9|TRBJ1-2|TRBD1|-
CASSVEAGGDGYTF
TGTGCCAGCAGCGTAGAAGCAGGGGGAGATGGCTACACCTTC
>TRBV4-1|TRBJ1-5|-|-
CASSQGTASGNQPQHF
TGCGCCAGCAGCCAAGGGACCGCTTCAGGGAATCAGCCCCAGCATTTT
>TRBV28|TRBJ2-1|-|-
CASSAMRTPQETQFF
TGTGCCAGCAGTGCGATGCGGACCCCACAAGAGACCCAGTTCTTC
>TRBV13|TRBJ2-7|TRBD2|-
CASSFLAGSEQYF
TGTGCCAGCAGCTTCCTAGCGGGTTCCGAGCAGTACTTC
>TRBV27|TRBJ1-1|-|-
CVSTHGAGSEAFF
TGTGTCAGCACCCACGGGGCAGGTAGTGAAGCTTTCTTT
>TRBV28|TRBJ2-5|-|-
CASSRASWETQYF
TGTGCCAGCAGCCGGGCTAGCTGGGAGACCCAGTACTTC
>TRBV7-2|TRBJ1-1|-|-
CATSAYKTGNTEAFF
TGTGCCACCAGCGCGTATAAAACAGGGAATACTGAAGCTTTCTTT
>TRBV6-1|TRBJ1-3|-|-
CASGDRGNTIYF
TGTGCCAGCGGAGACAGGGGAAACACCATATATTTT
>TRBV5-1|TRBJ2-5|TRBD2|-
CASSFATSGGNNEQYF
TGCGCCAGCAGCTTCGCCACTAGCGGGGGAAACAATGAGCAGTACTTC
>TRBV7-2|TRBJ2-7|-|-
CASSLARKGRYEQYF
TGTGCCAGCAGCTTAGCGCGAAAAGGGCGCTACGAGCAGTACTTC
>TRBV12-3/TRBV12-4|TRBJ1-4|-|many
CASRSLGEKLFF
TGTGCCAGCAGGTCCCTGGGGGAAAAACTGTTTTTT
>TRBV9|TRBJ1-5|TRBD1|few
CASSAGPGQGEVGNQPQHF
TGTGCCAGCAGCGCCGGCCCGGGACAGGGGGAGGTTGGCAATCAGCCCCAGCATTTT
>TRBV20-1|TRBJ2-5|-|few
CSAWRSGSQETQYF
TGCAGTGCTTGGAGGTCCGGGAGCCAAGAGACCCAGTACTTC
>TRBV4-3|TRBJ1-2|TRBD1|-
CASSHLTGTGTSYTF
TGCGCCAGCAGCCATTTGACCGGGACAGGGACAAGCTACACCTTC
>TRBV5-5|TRBJ1-1|-|few
CASSLGALAFF
TGTGCCAGCAGCTTGGGCGCATTGGCTTTCTTT
>TRBV7-8|TRBJ2-3|-|few
CASSPDRYTSTDTQYF
TGTGCCAGCAGCCCCGACAGGTACACTAGCACAGATACGCAGTATTTT